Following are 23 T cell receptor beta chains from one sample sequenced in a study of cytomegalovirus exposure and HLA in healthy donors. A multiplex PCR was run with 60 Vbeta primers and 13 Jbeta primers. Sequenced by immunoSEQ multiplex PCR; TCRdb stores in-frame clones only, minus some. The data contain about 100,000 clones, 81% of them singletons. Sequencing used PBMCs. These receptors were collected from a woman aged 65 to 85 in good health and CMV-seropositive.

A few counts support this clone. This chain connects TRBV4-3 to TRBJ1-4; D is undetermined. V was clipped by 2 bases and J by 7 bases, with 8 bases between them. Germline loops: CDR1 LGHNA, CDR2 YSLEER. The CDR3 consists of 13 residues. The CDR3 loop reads CASSQSVREKLFF. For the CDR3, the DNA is TGCGCCAGCAGCCAATCGGTGCGTGAAAAACTGTTTTTT.

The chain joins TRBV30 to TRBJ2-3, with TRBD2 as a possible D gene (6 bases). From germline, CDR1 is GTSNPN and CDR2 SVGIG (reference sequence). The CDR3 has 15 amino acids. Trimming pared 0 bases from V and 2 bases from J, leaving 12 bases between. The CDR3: CAWSVPADYTDTQYF. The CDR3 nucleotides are TGTGCCTGGAGTGTACCAGCGGACTACACAGATACGCAGTATTTT.

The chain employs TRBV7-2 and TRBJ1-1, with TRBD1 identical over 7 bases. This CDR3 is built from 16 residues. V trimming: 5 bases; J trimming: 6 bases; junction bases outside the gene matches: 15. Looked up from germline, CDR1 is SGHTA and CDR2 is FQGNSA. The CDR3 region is CASSPRQGGDAAEAFF. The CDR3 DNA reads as TGTGCCAGCAGCCCCAGACAGGGTGGAGATGCGGCTGAAGCTTTCTTT. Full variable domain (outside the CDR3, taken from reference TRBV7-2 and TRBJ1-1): GAGVSQSPSNKVTEKGKDVELRCDPISGHTALYWYRQSLGQGLEFLIYFQGNSAPDKSGLPSDRFSAERTGGSVSTLTIQRTQQEDSAVYLCASSPRQGGDAAEAFFGQGTRLTVV.

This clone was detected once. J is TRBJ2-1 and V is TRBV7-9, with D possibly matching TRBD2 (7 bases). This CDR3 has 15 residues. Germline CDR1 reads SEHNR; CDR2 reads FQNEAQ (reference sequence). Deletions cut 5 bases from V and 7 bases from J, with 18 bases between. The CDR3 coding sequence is TGTGCCAGCAGCCTCCGGAGGGAGGGGGAAAATGAGCAGTTCTTC. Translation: CASSLRREGENEQFF.

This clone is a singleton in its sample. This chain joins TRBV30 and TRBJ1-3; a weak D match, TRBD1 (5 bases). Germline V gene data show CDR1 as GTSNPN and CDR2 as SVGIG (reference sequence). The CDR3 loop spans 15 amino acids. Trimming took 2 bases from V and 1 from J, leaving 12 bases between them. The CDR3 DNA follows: TGTGCCTGGAGTACTGGGGGGATGTCTGGAAACACCATATATTTT. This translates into CAWSTGGMSGNTIYF.

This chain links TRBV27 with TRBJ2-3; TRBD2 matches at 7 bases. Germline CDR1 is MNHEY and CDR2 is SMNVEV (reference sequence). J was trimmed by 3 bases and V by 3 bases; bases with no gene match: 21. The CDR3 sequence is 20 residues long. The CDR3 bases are TGTGCCAGCAGTTTGAGGGCCAGAAGGAAGGCGGGAGTCACGACAGATACGCAGTATTTT. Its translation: CASSLRARRKAGVTTDTQYF.

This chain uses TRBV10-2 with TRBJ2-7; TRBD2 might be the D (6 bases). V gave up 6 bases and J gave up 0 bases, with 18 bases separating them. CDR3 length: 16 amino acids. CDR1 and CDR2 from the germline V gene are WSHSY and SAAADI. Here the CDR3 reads CASRYTGLALSYEQYF. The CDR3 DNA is TGCGCCAGCAGATATACGGGGCTAGCGCTCTCCTACGAGCAGTACTTC.

CDR3 nucleotides: TGCAGCGTTGCGGGTCCGGGGGTAGGGACCTACGAGCAGTACTTC. Protein: CSVAGPGVGTYEQYF. V usage is TRBV29-1 and J usage is TRBJ2-7; D perhaps matches TRBD2 (6 bases). The ends were cut back, 4 bases at V and 2 bases at J, with 18 bases in the middle. From germline, CDR1 is SQVTM and CDR2 ANQGSEA. There are 15 residues in the CDR3.

CDR3 loop: CASGVAGAGETQYF. The DNA for the CDR3 is TGTGCCAGCGGGGTAGCGGGAGCCGGCGAGACCCAGTACTTC. The J gene is TRBJ2-5, the V gene TRBV2; 9 bases match TRBD2. Germline assignment: CDR1 SNHLY and CDR2 FYNNEI. This CDR3 region has 14 residues. V gave up 8 bases and J gave up 5 bases; unmatched junction bases: 9. The full variable domain, completed using reference TRBV2 and TRBJ2-5, is EPEVTQTPSHQVTQMGQEVILRCVPISNHLYFYWYRQILGQKVEFLVSFYNNEISEKSEIFDDQFSVERPDGSNFTLKIRSTKLEDSAMYFCASGVAGAGETQYFGPGTRLLVL.

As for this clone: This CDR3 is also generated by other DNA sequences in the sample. The DNA of the CDR3 is TGCGCCAGCAGCTTGGCCGGGCAGGGAGAGACCCAGTACTTC. Amino acid sequence: CASSLAGQGETQYF. The chain combines TRBV5-1 with TRBJ2-5; D is possibly TRBD1 (5 bases). V lost 0 bases and J 4 bases, leaving 10 bases between the germline ends. The V gene's germline CDR1 is SGHRS and CDR2 YFSETQ. CDR3 length: 14 residues.

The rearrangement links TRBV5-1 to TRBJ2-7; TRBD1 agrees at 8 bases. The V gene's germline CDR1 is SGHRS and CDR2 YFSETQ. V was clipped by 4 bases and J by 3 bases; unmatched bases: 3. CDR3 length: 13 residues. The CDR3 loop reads CASSIGTGYEQYF. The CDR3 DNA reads TGCGCCAGCAGCATCGGGACAGGCTACGAGCAGTACTTC.

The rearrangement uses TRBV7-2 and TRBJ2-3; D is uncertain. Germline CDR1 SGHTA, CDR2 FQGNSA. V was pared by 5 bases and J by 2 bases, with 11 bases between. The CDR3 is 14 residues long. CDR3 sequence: CASSAIYHTDTQYF. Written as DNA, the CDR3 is TGTGCCAGCAGCGCGATCTACCACACAGATACGCAGTATTTT.

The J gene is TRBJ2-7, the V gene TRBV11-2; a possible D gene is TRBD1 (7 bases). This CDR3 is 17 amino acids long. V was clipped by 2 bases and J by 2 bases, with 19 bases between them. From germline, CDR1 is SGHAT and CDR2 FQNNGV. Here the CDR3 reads CASSLKQGGALPYEQYF. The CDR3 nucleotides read TGTGCCAGCAGCTTAAAGCAGGGGGGAGCCCTCCCCTACGAGCAGTACTTC.

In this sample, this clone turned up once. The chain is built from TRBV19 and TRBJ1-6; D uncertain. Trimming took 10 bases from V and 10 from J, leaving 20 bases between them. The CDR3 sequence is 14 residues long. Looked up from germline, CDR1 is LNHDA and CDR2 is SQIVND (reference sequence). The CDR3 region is CATRYDNSGSPLHF. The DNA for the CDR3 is TGTGCCACCCGGTACGACAACAGTGGATCACCCCTCCACTTT.

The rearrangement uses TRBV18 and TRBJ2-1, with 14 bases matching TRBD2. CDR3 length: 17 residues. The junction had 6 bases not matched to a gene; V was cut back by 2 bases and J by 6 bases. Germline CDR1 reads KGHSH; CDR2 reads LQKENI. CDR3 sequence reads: CASSPVTGLAGVNEQFF. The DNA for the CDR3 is TGTGCCAGCTCACCAGTTACGGGACTAGCGGGAGTCAATGAGCAGTTCTTC.

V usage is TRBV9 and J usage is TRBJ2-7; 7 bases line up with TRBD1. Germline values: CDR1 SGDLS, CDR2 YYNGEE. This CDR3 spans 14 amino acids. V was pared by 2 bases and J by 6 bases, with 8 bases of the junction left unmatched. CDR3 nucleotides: TGTGCCAGCAGCGTTTGGACAGGTGAAGGCGAGCAGTACTTC. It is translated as CASSVWTGEGEQYF.

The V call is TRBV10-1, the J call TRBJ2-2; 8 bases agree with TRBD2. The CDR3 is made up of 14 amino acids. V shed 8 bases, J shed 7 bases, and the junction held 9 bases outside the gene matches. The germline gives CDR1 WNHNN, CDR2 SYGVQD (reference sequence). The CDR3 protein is CASSREGHGGELFF. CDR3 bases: TGCGCCAGCTCCCGGGAGGGCCATGGCGGGGAGCTGTTTTTT.

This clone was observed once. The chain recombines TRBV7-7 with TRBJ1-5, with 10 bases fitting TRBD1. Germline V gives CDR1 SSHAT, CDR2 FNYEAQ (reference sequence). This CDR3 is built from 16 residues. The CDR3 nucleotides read TGTGCTCAACCCTGGAGGGACAGGGGCAACAATCAGCCCCAGCATTTT. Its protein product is CAQPWRDRGNNQPQHF.

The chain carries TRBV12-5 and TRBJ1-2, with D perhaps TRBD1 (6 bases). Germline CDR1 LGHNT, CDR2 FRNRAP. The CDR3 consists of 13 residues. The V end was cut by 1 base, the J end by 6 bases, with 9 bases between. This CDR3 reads CASGLDSGDGYTF. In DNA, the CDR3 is TGTGCTAGTGGTTTGGATTCAGGGGATGGCTACACCTTC.

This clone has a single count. Here the CDR3 reads CATSRVLATNNEQFF. The CDR3 bases are TGTGCCACCAGCAGAGTACTAGCTACTAACAATGAGCAGTTCTTC. The chain is built from TRBV15 and TRBJ2-1, with D maybe TRBD2 (6 bases). This CDR3 comprises 15 residues. The V end was cut by 1 base, the J end by 5 bases, with 12 bases between. The V gene's germline CDR1 is LNHNV and CDR2 YYDKDF (reference sequence).

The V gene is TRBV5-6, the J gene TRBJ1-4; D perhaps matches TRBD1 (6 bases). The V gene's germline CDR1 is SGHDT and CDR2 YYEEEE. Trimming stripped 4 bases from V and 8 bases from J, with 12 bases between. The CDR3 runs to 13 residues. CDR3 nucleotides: TGTGCCAGCAGCCCGGACAGAAGGGAAAAACTGTTTTTT. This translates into CASSPDRREKLFF.

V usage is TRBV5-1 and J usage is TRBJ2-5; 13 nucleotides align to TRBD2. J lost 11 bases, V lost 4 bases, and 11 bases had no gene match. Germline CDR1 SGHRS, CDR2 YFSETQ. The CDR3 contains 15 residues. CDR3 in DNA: TGCGCCAGCAGCCCACTCACTAGCGGGAGGGATGAGCAGTACTTC. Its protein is CASSPLTSGRDEQYF.

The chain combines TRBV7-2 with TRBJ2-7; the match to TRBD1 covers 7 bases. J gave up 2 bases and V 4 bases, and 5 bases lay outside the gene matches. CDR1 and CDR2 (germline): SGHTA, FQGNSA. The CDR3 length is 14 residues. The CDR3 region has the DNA TGTGCCAGCAGCTATGGGACAGTAGCCTACGAGCAGTACTTC. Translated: CASSYGTVAYEQYF.